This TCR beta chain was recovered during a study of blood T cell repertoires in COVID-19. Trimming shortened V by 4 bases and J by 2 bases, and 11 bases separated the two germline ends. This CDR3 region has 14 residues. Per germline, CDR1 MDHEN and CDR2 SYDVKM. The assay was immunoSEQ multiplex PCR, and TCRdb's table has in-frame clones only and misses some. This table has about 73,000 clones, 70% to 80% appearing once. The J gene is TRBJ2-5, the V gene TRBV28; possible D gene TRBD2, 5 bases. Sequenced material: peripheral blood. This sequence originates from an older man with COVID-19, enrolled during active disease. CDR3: CASSSGMQQETQYF. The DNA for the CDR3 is TGTGCCAGCAGTTCCGGGATGCAACAAGAGACCCAGTACTTC.